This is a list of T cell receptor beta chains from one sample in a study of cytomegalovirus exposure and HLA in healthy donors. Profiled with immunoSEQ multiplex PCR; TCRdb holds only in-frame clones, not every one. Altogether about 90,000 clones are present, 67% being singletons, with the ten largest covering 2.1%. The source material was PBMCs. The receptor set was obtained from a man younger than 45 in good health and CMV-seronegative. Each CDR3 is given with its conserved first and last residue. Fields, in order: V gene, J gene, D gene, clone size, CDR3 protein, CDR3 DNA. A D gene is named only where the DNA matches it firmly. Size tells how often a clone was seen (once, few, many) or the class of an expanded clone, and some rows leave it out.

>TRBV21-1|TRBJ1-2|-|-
CASSKERTGQQAVPPYGYTF
TGTGCCAGCAGCAAAGAGAGGACGGGACAGCAGGCCGTCCCCCCCTATGGCTACACCTTC
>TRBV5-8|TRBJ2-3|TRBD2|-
CASSFGLAGGPLDTQYF
TGTGCCAGCAGCTTCGGACTAGCGGGAGGGCCTCTAGATACGCAGTATTTT
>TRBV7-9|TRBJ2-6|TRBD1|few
CASSLDLGTGDVLTF
TGTGCCAGCAGCTTGGACCTCGGGACAGGGGACGTCCTGACTTTC
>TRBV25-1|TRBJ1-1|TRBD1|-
CASIRGTGWNTEAFF
TGTGCCAGCATTCGGGGGACAGGCTGGAACACTGAAGCTTTCTTT
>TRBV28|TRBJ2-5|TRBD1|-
CASGTGGGQETQYF
TGTGCCAGCGGGACAGGGGGAGGCCAAGAGACCCAGTACTTC
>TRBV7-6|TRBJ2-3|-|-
CASSLGGGIVDTQYF
TGTGCCAGCAGCTTAGGCGGAGGTATTGTGGATACGCAGTATTTT
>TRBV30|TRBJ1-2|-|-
CAWSVPGSIYGYTF
TGTGCCTGGAGTGTACCAGGGTCGATCTATGGCTACACCTTC
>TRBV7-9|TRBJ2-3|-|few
CASSLAAASTDTQYF
TGTGCCAGCAGCTTAGCGGCTGCTAGCACAGATACGCAGTATTTT
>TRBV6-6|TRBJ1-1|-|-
CASRRTQEAEAFF
TGTGCCAGCAGACGAACCCAGGAGGCTGAAGCTTTCTTT
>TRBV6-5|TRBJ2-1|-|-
CASSNSNNEQFF
TGTGCCAGCAGCAACTCCAACAATGAGCAGTTCTTC
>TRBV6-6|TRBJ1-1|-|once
CASRVSGGNTEAFF
TGTGCCAGCAGGGTCTCAGGAGGGAACACTGAAGCTTTCTTT
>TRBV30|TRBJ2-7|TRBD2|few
CAWSEVAGGRTLYEQYF
TGTGCCTGGAGTGAGGTAGCGGGAGGGCGAACCTTGTACGAGCAGTACTTC
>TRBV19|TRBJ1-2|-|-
CASSAIDGYTF
TGTGCCAGTAGTGCGATAGATGGCTACACCTTC
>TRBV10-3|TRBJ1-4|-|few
CAINQGLDEKLFF
TGTGCCATCAATCAGGGTTTGGATGAAAAACTGTTTTTT
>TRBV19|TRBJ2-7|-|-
CASSYQGEQYF
TGTGCCAGTAGTTACCAGGGAGAGCAGTACTTC
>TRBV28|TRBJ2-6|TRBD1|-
CASRQPGQSFSGANVLTF
TGTGCCAGCAGGCAACCGGGACAGAGCTTCTCTGGGGCCAACGTCCTGACTTTC
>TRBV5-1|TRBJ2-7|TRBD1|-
CASSWERTGEEQYF
TGCGCCAGCAGCTGGGAAAGGACAGGGGAAGAGCAGTACTTC
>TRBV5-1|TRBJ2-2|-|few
CASSVGHNVGNTGELFF
TGCGCCAGCAGCGTCGGACACAACGTAGGGAACACCGGGGAGCTGTTTTTT
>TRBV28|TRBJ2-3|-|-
CASSRRDTQYF
TGTGCCAGCAGTCGGAGAGATACGCAGTATTTT
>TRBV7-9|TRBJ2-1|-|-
CASSLEGLEQFF
TGTGCCAGCAGCTTAGAGGGACTTGAGCAGTTCTTC
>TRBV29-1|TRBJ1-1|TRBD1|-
CSTKEGTGNTEAFF
TGCAGCACAAAAGAGGGGACAGGGAACACTGAAGCTTTCTTT
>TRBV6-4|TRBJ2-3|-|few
CASSLVRGDTQYF
TGTGCCAGCAGCTTGGTAAGGGGAGATACGCAGTATTTT
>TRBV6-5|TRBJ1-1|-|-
CASSSLRGISEAFF
TGTGCCAGCAGTTCCCTCCGGGGAATCTCTGAAGCTTTCTTT
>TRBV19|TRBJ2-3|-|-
CASRLAGSTDTQYF
TGTGCCAGTAGACTGGCGGGAAGCACAGATACGCAGTATTTT
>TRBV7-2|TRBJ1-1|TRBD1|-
CASSWTGSNTEAFF
TGTGCCAGCAGCTGGACAGGGAGTAACACTGAAGCTTTCTTT
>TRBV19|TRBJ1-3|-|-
CATLGNTIYF
TGTGCCACTCTCGGAAACACCATATATTTT
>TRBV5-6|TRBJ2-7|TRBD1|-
CASSRTGFSYEQYF
TGTGCCAGCAGCCGGACAGGGTTCTCCTACGAGCAGTACTTC
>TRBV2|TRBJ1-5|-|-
CASSLEHLGGQPQHF
TGTGCCAGCAGCCTCGAGCACTTGGGAGGGCAGCCCCAGCATTTT